This T cell receptor beta chain was obtained from a study of blood T cell repertoires in COVID-19. The overall study: From T cells, B-cell-depleted T cells, or PBMCs came the material, which was cDNA or gDNA.

Trimming at V came to 8 bases and at J to 1 base, leaving 3 bases not matched to a gene. The CDR3 contains 15 residues. CDR1 and CDR2 (germline): SNHLY, FYNNEI. Only in-frame clones appear in the TCRdb table, and some are missing; sequencing was by immunoSEQ multiplex PCR. The sample contains roughly 75,000 clones, under 80% of which appear only once. Sequenced: peripheral blood. The chain recombines TRBV2 with TRBJ2-6, with 9 bases lining up with TRBD1. The receptor comes from a human donor with acute or convalescent COVID-19. The donor label of this sample is uncertain. Here the CDR3 DNA reads TGTGCCAGCGGGACAGGGTTATCTGGGGCCAACGTCCTGACTTTC. Protein: CASGTGLSGANVLTF.